This T cell receptor beta chain was recovered during a study of T-cell reconstitution after alpha-beta-depleted transplantation in children. Losses at the gene ends were 5 bases for V and 1 base for J; bases not matched to a gene: 7. This CDR3 is built from 15 residues. Notes on the study in general: Certain patients had high TCRbeta diversity at day 60, and it came from recipient T cells and thymic progenitors that survived.

Unique molecular identifiers were built into the TCRbeta library. Each CDR3 protein gets one entry after TCRdb re-called the PCR reads with MiXCR. This sample carries about 870,000 distinct CDR3 sequences, around 17% of them seen once, and the ten largest clones take about 4.6%. This clonotype was detected a few times. Its target is unknown. The rearrangement uses TRBV12-3 or TRBV12-4 and TRBJ1-1, with 7 bases lining up with TRBD1. This clonotype originated in a male patient aged 5 to 17 who had a stem cell transplant for acute lymphoblastic leukemia, so the T cells may come from the graft donor. This specimen consisted of PBMCs, mostly from graft donor cells, obtained 360 days after TCRalphabeta/CD19-depleted stem cell transplant. The CDR3 spells CASSTRQGRNTEAFF. The CDR3 bases are TGTGCCAGCAGTACCCGACAGGGACGGAACACTGAAGCTTTCTTT.